This TCR beta chain was observed in a study of Ad26.COV2.S vaccination and SARS-CoV-2 variants (dated by TCRdb to about 2021). About the investigation overall: Donors in the vaccine arm were drawn from COV1001, a phase I-IIa trial of Ad26.COV2.S in healthy adults that was multicentre, randomized, double-blind and placebo-controlled. Dosing of Ad26.COV2.S was intramuscular, at either 5x10^10 or 1x10^11 viral particles, delivered as one shot or as two shots spaced 56 days apart. TCRbeta repertoire sequencing was used to assess the specificity and breadth of SARS-CoV-2-reactive T cell receptors after Ad26.COV2.S vaccination. The TCR-sequenced set comprised about 30 samples: some 19 Ad26.COV2.S vaccine recipients, 5 placebo recipients and 8 SARS-CoV-2 convalescent individuals. Participants in the trial were split at random into five groups of five each, receiving low-dose or high-dose Ad26.COV2.S once or twice, or else placebo on both occasions. Investigators did not know the trial group allocation while performing experiments and assessing outcomes.

In the germline V gene (reference sequence), CDR1 corresponds to GTSNPN and CDR2 to SVGIG. The V end loses 4 bases and the J end loses 4 bases, and a stretch of 17 bases separates them. Including cysteine and phenylalanine, the CDR3 has 15 amino acids. Here the CDR3 DNA is all that survives: 45 bases in frame from base 1. On this clone: Its antigen is not yet known. It has no much larger one-base neighbor in the sample; base qualities were not kept.

The treatment or condition label corresponds to: over 15 received Ad26.COV2.S at low or high dose, single or two shots; roughly five received placebo; per-sample allocation not given. For vaccine and placebo recipients, the sequenced repertoires came from samples collected on day 63 after the first injection. In Cohort 1b, about two dozen adults aged 18-55 years were enrolled at a single site in Boston, USA, between 29 July and 7 August 2020. Ad26.COV2.S was a replication-incompetent adenovirus type 26 vector that expressed a prefusion-stabilized SARS-CoV-2 spike protein derived from the original Wuhan strain. The immunoSEQ Assay was the method used to sequence TCRbeta CDR3 regions. After extraction, genomic DNA underwent amplification by bias-controlled multiplex PCR, followed by high-throughput sequencing. On the authors' methods: Collapsing and filtering of sequences were performed to quantify the absolute abundance of each unique TCRbeta CDR3 region. T cell fraction was estimated by normalizing TCRbeta template counts to usable DNA, which was measured by amplifying reference genes present in all nucleated cells. Repertoire TCRs were annotated as SARS-CoV-2-specific by exact matching of V gene, CDR3 amino acid sequence and J gene to a known reactive TCR set. MIRA supplied the reference SARS-CoV-2 TCR set, which was filtered for enrichment in COVID-19-positive ImmuneCODE repertoires so that public or cross-reactive TCRs were removed. Using the MIRA antigens, annotated TCRs were further analysed by specific ORF or by position within an ORF. Breadth was defined as annotated unique rearrangements over total unique productive rearrangements; depth was the summed frequency of those rearrangements. Group comparisons of TCR breadth used two-sided Wilcoxon rank-sum tests. TCRdb mirrors the immuneACCESS table, restricted to in-frame sequences. Some clones are absent from its copies; in checked studies, under half trace to an unresolved V gene, and the reason for the others is unknown. Clone size and the V and J calls come from that table; the DNA yielded D and trimming. Within this sample are 300,000 to 350,000 clones, with around 88% of them counted one time only. The top ten hold over 8.5% of the sample.

On the study overall, not on this receptor specifically: After vaccination, spike-specific CD8+ and CD4+ T cell responses were reported to show substantial breadth. Non-spike TCR breadth was comparable between vaccine and placebo recipients, consistent with the vaccine containing only spike. Higher spike-specific TCR breadth was observed in Ad26.COV2.S recipients than in placebo recipients (P = 0.0014). The authors noted that total T cell responses may have been underestimated by the TCR breadth and depth analyses. The study was not powered for comparison of responses between vaccine doses or regimens.

The sample was peripheral blood, taken in a trial of Ad26.COV2.S vaccine versus placebo. This receptor was taken from a person between 18 and 65 years old who received the Ad26.COV2.S COVID-19 vaccine or a placebo. The V and J segments used are TRBV30 and TRBJ2-1; D gene: possibly TRBD2, on 6 matching bases. The CDR3 reads CAWTIGTSQYNEQFF. The DNA sequence is given as TGTGCCTGGACAATAGGTACTAGCCAGTACAATGAGCAGTTCTTC.